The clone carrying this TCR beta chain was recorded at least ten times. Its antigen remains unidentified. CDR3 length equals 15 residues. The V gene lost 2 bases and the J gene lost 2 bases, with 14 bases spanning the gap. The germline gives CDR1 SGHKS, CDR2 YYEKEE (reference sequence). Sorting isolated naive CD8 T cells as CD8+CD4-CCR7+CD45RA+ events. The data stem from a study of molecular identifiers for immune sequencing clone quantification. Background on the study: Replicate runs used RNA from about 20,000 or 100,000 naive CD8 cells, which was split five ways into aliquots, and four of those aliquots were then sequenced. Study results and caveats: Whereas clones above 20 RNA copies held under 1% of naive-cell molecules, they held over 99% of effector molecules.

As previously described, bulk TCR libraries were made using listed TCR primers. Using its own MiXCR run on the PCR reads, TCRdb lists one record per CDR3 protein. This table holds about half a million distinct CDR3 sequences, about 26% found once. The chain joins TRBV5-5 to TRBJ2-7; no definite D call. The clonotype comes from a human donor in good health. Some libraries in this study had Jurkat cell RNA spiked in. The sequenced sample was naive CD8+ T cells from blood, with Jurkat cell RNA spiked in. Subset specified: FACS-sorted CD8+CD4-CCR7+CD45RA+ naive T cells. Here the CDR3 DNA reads TGTGCCAGCAGCTTTACCCAGCGTGGTGCCTACGAGCAGTACTTC. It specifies CASSFTQRGAYEQYF.